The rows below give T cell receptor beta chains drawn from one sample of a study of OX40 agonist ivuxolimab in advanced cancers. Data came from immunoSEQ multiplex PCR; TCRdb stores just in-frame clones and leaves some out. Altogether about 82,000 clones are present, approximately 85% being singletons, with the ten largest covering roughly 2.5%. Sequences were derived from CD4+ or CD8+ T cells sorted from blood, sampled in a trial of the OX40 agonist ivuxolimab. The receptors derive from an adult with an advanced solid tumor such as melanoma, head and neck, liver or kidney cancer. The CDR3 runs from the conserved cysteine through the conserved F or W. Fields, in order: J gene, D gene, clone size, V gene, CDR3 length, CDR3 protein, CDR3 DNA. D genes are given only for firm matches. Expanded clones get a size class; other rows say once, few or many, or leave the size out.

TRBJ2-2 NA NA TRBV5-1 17 CASSSGADSQGTGELFF TGCGCCAGCAGCTCAGGGGCTGACAGTCAAGGCACCGGGGAGCTGTTTTTT
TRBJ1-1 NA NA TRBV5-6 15 CASSLMGEVSAEAFF TGTGCCAGCAGCTTGATGGGGGAAGTGTCGGCTGAAGCTTTCTTT
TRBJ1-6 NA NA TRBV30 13 CAWSQEYNSPLHF TGTGCCTGGAGTCAGGAATATAATTCACCCCTCCACTTT
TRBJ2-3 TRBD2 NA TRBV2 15 CASSRLAGATDTQYF TGTGCCAGCAGTCGACTAGCGGGGGCCACAGATACGCAGTATTTT
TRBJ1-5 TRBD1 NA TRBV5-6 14 CASSSTGRNQPQHF TGTGCCAGCAGCTCGACAGGGCGCAATCAGCCCCAGCATTTT
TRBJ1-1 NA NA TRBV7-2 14 CASSPGTRSTEAFF TGTGCCAGCAGCCCCGGGACCCGAAGCACTGAAGCTTTCTTT
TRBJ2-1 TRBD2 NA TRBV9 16 CASSATAGGGNHEQFF TGTGCCAGCAGCGCTACCGCGGGGGGGGGCAACCATGAGCAGTTCTTC
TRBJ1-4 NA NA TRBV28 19 CASSLERTAIIIANEKLFF TGTGCCAGCAGTTTGGAGCGGACAGCTATAATCATCGCTAATGAAAAACTGTTTTTT
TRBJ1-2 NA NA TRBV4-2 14 CASRQEAQGYGYTF TGTGCCAGCAGACAAGAGGCCCAGGGGTATGGCTACACCTTC
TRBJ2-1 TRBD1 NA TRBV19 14 CASRGTGGRDEQFF TGTGCCAGTAGAGGGACAGGGGGCCGAGATGAGCAGTTCTTC
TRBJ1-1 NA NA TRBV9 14 CASSAESGGTEAFF TGTGCCAGCAGCGCCGAAAGTGGGGGCACTGAAGCTTTCTTT
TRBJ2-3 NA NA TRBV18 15 CASSLSIQGTDTQYF TGTGCCAGCTCACTTTCTATACAGGGCACAGATACGCAGTATTTT
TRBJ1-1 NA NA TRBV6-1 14 CASSLTGSETEAFF TGTGCCAGCAGCTTGACGGGAAGTGAGACTGAAGCTTTCTTT
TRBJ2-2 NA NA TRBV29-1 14 CSALGGLRTGELFF TGCAGCGCCCTAGGGGGGCTACGGACCGGGGAGCTGTTTTTT
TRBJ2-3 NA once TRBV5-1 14 CASSLLPNTDTQYF TGCGCCAGCAGCCTCTTGCCTAATACAGATACGCAGTATTTT
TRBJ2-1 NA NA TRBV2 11 CASSEGAEGFF TGTGCCAGCAGTGAGGGCGCCGAGGGGTTCTTC
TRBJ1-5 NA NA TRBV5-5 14 CASSLDWFNQPQHF TGTGCCAGCAGCTTGGATTGGTTCAATCAGCCCCAGCATTTT
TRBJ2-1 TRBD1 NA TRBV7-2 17 CASSLDRGLVSDNEQFF TGTGCCAGCAGCTTGGACAGGGGGCTAGTTTCGGACAATGAGCAGTTCTTC
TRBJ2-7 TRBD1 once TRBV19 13 CASSLDREYEQYF TGTGCCAGTAGTCTCGACAGGGAATACGAGCAGTACTTC
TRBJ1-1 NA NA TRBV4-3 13 CASSQTVNTEAFF TGCGCCAGCAGCCAGACAGTGAACACTGAAGCTTTCTTT
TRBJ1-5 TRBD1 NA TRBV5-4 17 CASSYPRDRESNQPQHF TGTGCCAGCAGCTATCCTCGGGACAGGGAAAGCAATCAGCCCCAGCATTTT
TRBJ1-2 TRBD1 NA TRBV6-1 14 CASTYRGTDYGYTF TGTGCCAGCACATACAGGGGAACAGACTATGGCTACACCTTC
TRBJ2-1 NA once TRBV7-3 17 CASSLTGRASSYNEQFF TGTGCCAGCAGCTTAACTGGCAGGGCTAGCTCCTACAATGAGCAGTTCTTC
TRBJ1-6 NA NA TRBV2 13 CASSEVRSSPLHF TGTGCCAGCAGTGAAGTGAGATCCTCACCCCTCCACTTT
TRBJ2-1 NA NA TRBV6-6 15 CASSYSRAGRYEQFF TGTGCCAGCAGTTACTCCCGGGCCGGGCGGTATGAGCAGTTCTTC
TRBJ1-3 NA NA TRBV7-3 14 CASSKGASGNTIYF TGTGCCAGCAGCAAAGGTGCTTCTGGAAACACCATATATTTT
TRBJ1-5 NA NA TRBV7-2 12 CASSASSQPQHF TGTGCCAGCAGCGCCAGTAGTCAGCCCCAGCATTTT
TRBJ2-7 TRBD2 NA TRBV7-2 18 CASSLYSTSGEYSYEQYF TGTGCCAGCAGCTTATACTCTACTAGCGGAGAATACTCCTACGAGCAGTACTTC
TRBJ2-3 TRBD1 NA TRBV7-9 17 CASKDPWGTGSPDTQYF TGTGCCAGCAAGGACCCTTGGGGGACAGGGTCCCCAGATACGCAGTATTTT
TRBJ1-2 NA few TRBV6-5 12 CASREDSRGYTF TGTGCCAGCAGAGAGGACAGTCGGGGCTACACCTTC
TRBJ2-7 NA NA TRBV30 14 CAWSTWGQNYEQYF TGTGCCTGGAGTACGTGGGGCCAGAACTACGAGCAGTACTTC
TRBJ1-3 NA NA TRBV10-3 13 CAITANSGNTIYF TGTGCCATCACGGCTAACTCTGGAAACACCATATATTTT